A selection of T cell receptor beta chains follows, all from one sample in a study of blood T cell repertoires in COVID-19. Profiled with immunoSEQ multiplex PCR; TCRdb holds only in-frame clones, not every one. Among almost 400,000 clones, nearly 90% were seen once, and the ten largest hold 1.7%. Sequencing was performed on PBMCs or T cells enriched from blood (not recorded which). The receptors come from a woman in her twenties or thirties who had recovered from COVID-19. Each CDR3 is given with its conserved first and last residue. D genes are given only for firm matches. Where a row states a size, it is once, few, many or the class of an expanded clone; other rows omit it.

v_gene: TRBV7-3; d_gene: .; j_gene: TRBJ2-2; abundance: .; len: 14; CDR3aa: CASSRDWSTGELFF; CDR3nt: TGTGCCAGCAGCCGCGACTGGAGTACCGGGGAGCTGTTTTTT
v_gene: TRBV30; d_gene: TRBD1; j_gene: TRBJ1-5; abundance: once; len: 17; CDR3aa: CAWRGNRQGAGNQPQHF; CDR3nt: TGTGCCTGGAGGGGGAACCGACAGGGGGCGGGCAATCAGCCCCAGCATTTT
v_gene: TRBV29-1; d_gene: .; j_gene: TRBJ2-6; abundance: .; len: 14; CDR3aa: CSVGSAAGANVLTF; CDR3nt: TGCAGCGTTGGAAGTGCAGCTGGGGCCAACGTCCTGACTTTC
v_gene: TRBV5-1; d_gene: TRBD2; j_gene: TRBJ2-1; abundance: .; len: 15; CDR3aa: CASSLLTSGPHEQFF; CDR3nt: TGCGCCAGCAGCTTGCTCACTAGCGGACCCCATGAGCAGTTCTTC
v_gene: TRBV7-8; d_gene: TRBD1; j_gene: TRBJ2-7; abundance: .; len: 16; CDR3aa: CASSGTQGARSYEQYF; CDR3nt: TGTGCCAGCAGCGGAACACAGGGGGCAAGGTCCTACGAGCAGTACTTC
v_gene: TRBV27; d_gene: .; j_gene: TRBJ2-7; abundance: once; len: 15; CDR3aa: CASSLSPWGSHEQYF; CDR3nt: TGTGCCAGCAGTTTAAGCCCATGGGGCTCACACGAGCAGTACTTC
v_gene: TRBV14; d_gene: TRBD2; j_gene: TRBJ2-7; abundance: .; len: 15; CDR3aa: CASSVTSGGSYEQYF; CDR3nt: TGTGCCAGCAGCGTAACGAGCGGGGGTAGCTACGAGCAGTACTTC
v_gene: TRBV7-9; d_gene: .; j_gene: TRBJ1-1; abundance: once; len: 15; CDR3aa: CASSPRTDFNTEAFF; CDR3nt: TGTGCCAGCAGCCCACGGACAGATTTCAACACTGAAGCTTTCTTT
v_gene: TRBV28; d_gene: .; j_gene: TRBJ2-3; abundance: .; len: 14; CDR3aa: CASRSPGTLDTQYF; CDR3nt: TGTGCCAGCAGGTCCCCCGGGACTTTAGATACGCAGTATTTT
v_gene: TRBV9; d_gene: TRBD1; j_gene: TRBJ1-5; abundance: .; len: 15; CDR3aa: CASSVTGANNQPQHF; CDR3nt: TGTGCCAGCAGTGTTACAGGGGCCAACAATCAGCCCCAGCATTTT
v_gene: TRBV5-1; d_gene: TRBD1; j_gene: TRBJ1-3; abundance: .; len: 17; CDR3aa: CASSVGQGVSSGNTIYF; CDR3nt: TGCGCCAGCAGCGTAGGACAGGGTGTGAGTTCTGGAAACACCATATATTTT
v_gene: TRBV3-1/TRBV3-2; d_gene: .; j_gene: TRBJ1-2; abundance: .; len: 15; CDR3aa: CASSQETTGRGGYTF; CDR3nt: TGTGCCAGCAGCCAGGAAACAACAGGGCGAGGAGGCTACACCTTC
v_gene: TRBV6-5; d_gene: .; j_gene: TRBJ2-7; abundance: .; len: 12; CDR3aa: CASSRTSYEQYF; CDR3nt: TGTGCCAGCAGCCGTACTAGCTACGAGCAGTACTTC
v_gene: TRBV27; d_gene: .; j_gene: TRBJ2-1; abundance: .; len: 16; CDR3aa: CASRPPPGTWYNEQFF; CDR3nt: TGTGCCAGCAGGCCACCACCCGGGACTTGGTACAATGAGCAGTTCTTC
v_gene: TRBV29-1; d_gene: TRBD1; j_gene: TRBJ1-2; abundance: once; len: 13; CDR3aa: CSVRDRGGYGYTF; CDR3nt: TGCAGCGTTCGAGACAGGGGAGGCTATGGCTACACCTTC
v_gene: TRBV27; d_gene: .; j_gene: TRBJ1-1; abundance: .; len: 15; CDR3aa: CASRGNRLEDTEAFF; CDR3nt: TGTGCCAGCAGAGGCAACAGGTTGGAAGACACTGAAGCTTTCTTT
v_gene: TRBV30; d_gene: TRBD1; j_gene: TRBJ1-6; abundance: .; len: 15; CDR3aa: CAWSVRQGRGSPLHF; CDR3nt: TGTGCCTGGAGTGTAAGACAGGGGCGAGGATCACCCCTCCACTTT
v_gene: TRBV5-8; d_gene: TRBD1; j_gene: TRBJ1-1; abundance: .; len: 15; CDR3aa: CASSLVGQGNTEAFF; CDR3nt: TGTGCCAGCAGCTTGGTGGGACAGGGGAACACTGAAGCTTTCTTT
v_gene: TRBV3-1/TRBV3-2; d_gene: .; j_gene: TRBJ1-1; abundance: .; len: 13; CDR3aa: CASSFQGFTEAFF; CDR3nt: TGTGCCAGCAGCTTTCAGGGGTTCACTGAAGCTTTCTTT
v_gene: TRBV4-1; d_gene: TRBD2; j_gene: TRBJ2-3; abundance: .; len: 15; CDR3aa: CASSQVAGGADTQYF; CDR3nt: TGCGCCAGCAGCCAAGTGGCGGGAGGGGCGGATACGCAGTATTTT
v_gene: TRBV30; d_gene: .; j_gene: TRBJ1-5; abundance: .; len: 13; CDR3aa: CAWSGGTEQPQHF; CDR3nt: TGTGCCTGGTCAGGAGGGACCGAACAGCCCCAGCATTTT
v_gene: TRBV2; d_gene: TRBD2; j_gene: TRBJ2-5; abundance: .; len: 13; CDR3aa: CASSRAGGETQYF; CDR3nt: TGTGCCAGCAGTCGAGCGGGAGGAGAGACCCAGTACTTC
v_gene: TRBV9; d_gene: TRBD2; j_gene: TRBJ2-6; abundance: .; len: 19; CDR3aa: CASSVTGGGPSSGANVLTF; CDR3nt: TGTGCCAGCAGCGTAACAGGCGGGGGACCCAGCTCTGGGGCCAACGTCCTGACTTTC
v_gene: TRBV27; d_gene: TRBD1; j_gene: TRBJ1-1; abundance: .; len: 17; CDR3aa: CASSLFGTAPMNTEAFF; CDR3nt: TGTGCCAGCAGTCTATTCGGGACAGCTCCGATGAACACTGAAGCTTTCTTT
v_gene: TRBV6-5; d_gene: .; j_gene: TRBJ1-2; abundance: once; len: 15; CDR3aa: CASFRLSGRAYGYTF; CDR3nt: TGTGCCAGCTTTCGCCTATCGGGCAGGGCCTATGGCTACACCTTC
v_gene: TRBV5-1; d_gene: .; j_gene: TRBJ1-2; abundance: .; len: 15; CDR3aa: CASSQTGDPAVGYTF; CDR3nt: TGCGCCAGCAGCCAAACCGGGGATCCAGCTGTTGGCTACACCTTC